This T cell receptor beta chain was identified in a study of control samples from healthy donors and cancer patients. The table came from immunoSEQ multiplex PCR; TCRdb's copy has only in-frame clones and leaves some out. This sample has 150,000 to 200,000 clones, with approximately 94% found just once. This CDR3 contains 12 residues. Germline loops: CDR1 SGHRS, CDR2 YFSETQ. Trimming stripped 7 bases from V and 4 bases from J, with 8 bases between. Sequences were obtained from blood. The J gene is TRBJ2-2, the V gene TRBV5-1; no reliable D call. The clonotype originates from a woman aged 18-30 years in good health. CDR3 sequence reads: CASCLGTGELFF. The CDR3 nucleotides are TGCGCCAGCTGCCTAGGCACCGGGGAGCTGTTTTTT.